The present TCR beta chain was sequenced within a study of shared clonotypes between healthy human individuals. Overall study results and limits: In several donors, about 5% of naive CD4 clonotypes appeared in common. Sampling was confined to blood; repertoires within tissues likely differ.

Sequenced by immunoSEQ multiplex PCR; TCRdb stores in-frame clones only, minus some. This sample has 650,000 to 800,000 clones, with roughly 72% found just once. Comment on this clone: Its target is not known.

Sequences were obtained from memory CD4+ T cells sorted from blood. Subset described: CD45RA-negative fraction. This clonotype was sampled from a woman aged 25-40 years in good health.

The CDR3 loop is CASSAPRQGALNYGYTF. The CDR3 coding sequence is TGTGCCAGCAGCGCCCCGCGACAGGGGGCGCTTAACTATGGCTACACCTTC. The genes are TRBV28 and TRBJ1-2; 10 nucleotides agree with TRBD1. This CDR3 contains 17 residues. V lost 6 bases and J lost 1; bases outside the gene matches: 11. Germline V gene sequence: CDR1 MDHEN, CDR2 SYDVKM.